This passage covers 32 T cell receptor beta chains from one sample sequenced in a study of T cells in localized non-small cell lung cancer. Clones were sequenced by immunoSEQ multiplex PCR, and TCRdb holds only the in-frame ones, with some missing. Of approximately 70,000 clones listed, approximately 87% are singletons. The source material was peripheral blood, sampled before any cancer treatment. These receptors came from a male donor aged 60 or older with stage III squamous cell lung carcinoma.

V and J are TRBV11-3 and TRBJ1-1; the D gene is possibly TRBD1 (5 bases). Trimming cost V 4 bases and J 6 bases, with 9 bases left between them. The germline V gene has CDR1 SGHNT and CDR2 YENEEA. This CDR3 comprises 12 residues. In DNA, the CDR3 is TGTGCCAGCAGCTCAAGGGGATCTGAAGCTTTCTTT. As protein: CASSSRGSEAFF. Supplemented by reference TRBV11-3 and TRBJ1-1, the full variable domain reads EAGVVQSPRYKIIEKKQPVAFWCNPISGHNTLYWYLQNLGQGPELLIRYENEEAVDDSQLPKDRFSAERLKGVDSTLKIQPAELGDSAVYLCASSSRGSEAFFGQGTRLTVV.

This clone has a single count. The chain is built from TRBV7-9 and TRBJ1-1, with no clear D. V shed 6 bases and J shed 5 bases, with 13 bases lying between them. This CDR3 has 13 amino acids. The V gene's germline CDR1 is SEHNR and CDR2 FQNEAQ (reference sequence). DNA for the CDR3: TGTGCCAGCAGGTGGGGAGAGGAAACTGAAGCTTTCTTT. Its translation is CASRWGEETEAFF.

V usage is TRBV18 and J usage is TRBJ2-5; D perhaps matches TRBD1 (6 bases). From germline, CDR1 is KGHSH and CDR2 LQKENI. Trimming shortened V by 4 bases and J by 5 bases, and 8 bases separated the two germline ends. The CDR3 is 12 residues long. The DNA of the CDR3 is TGTGCCAGCTCACAGGACAGCGAGACCCAGTACTTC. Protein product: CASSQDSETQYF.

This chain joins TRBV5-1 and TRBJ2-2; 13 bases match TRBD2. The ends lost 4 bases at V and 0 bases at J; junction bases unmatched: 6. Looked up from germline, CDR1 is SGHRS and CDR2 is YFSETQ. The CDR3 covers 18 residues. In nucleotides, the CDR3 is TGCGCCAGCAGCCATAGGACTAGCGGGGGCCCGAACACCGGGGAGCTGTTTTTT. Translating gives CASSHRTSGGPNTGELFF. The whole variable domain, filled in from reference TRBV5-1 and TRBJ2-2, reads KAGVTQTPRYLIKTRGQQVTLSCSPISGHRSVSWYQQTPGQGLQFLFEYFSETQRNKGNFPGRFSGRQFSNSRSEMNVSTLELGDSALYLCASSHRTSGGPNTGELFFGEGSRLTVL.

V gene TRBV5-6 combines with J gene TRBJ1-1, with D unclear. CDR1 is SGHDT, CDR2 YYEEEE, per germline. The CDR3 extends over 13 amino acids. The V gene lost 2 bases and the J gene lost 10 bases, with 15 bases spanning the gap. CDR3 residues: CASSLPGAIRAFF. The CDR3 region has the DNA TGTGCCAGCAGCTTACCGGGAGCTATCCGAGCTTTCTTT.

The CDR3 sequence is CASSQGGNEQFF. The CDR3 DNA follows: TGTGCCAGCAGCCAAGGAGGGAATGAGCAGTTCTTC. The genes are TRBV4-2 and TRBJ2-1, with TRBD2 as a possible D gene (5 bases). Germline-derived CDR1 and CDR2 are LGHNA and YNFKEQ. This CDR3 region has 12 residues. With 1 base removed from V and 7 bases from J, the gap between germline ends came to 5 bases.

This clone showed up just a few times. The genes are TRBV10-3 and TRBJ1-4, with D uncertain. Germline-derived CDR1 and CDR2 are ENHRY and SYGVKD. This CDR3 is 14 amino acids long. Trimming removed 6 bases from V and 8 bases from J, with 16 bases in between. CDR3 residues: CAIRGSRAGEKLFF. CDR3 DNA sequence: TGTGCCATCAGAGGGTCAAGGGCGGGGGAAAAACTGTTTTTT.

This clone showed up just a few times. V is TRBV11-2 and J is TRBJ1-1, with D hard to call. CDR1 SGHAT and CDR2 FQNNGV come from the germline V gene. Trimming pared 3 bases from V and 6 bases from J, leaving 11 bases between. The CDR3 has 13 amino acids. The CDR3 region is CASSFAGKAEAFF. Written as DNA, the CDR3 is TGTGCCAGCAGCTTTGCAGGAAAAGCTGAAGCTTTCTTT.

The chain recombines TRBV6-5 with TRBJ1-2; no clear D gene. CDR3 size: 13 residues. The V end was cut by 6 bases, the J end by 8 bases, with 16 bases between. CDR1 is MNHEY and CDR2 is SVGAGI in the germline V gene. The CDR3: CASSIDKTVGYTF. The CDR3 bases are TGTGCCAGCAGCATCGACAAGACGGTAGGCTACACCTTC.

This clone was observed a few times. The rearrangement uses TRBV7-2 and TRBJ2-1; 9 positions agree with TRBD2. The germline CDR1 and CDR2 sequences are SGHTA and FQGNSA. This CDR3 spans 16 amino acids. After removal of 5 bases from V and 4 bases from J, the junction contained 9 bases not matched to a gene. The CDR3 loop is CASSAPSGGKYNEQFF. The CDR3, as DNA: TGTGCCAGCAGCGCCCCCAGCGGGGGGAAATACAATGAGCAGTTCTTC.

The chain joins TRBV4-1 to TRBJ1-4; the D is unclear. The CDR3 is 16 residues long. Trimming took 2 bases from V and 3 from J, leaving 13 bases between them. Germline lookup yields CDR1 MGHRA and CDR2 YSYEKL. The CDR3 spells CASSQKEPAANEKLFF. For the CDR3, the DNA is TGCGCCAGCAGCCAAAAGGAGCCGGCGGCTAATGAAAAACTGTTTTTT.

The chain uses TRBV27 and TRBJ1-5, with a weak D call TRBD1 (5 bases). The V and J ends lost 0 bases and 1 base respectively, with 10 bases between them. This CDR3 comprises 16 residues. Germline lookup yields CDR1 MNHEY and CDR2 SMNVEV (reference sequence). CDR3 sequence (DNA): TGTGCCAGCAGTTTATCCGGGACGTTAAGCAATCAGCCCCAGCATTTT. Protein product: CASSLSGTLSNQPQHF.

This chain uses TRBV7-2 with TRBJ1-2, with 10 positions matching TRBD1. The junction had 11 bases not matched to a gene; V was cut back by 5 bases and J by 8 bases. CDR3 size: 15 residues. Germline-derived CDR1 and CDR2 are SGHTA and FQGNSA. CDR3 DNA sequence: TGTGCCAGCAGCGAGACAGGGGGCGGGTATTTGGGCTACACCTTC. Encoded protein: CASSETGGGYLGYTF.

The CDR3 sequence is CAITTGALDTQYF. The CDR3, as DNA: TGTGCCATCACCACCGGGGCTCTGGATACGCAGTATTTT. V is TRBV10-3 and J is TRBJ2-3, with D perhaps being TRBD1 or TRBD2 (5 bases each). This CDR3 contains 13 residues. Trimming shortened V by 7 bases and J by 6 bases, and 14 bases separated the two germline ends. The germline V gene has CDR1 ENHRY and CDR2 SYGVKD.

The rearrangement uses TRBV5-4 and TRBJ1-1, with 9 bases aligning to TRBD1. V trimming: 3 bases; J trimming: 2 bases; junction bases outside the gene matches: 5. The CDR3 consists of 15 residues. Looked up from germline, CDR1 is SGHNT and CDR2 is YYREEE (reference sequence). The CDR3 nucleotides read TGTGCCAGCAGCTCACAGGGGGCGACCAACACTGAAGCTTTCTTT. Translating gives CASSSQGATNTEAFF.

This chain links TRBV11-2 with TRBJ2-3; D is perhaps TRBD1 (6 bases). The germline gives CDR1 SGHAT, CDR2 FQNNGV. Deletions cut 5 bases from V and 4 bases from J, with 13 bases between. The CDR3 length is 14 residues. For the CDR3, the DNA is TGTGCCAGCAGCCTCAGGGGTGGCGCAGATACGCAGTATTTT. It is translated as CASSLRGGADTQYF.

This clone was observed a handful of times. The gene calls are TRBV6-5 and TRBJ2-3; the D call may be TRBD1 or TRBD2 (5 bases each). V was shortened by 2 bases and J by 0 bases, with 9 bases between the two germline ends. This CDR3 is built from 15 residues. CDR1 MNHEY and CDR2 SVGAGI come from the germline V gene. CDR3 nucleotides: TGTGCCAGCAGTTACGGGGGTTTTAGCACAGATACGCAGTATTTT. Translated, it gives CASSYGGFSTDTQYF.

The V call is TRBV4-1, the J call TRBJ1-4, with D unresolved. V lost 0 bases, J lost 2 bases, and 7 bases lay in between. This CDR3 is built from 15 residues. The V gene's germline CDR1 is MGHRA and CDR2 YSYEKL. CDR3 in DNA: TGCGCCAGCAGCCAAGAGTCCGGGACTAATGAAAAACTGTTTTTT. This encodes CASSQESGTNEKLFF.

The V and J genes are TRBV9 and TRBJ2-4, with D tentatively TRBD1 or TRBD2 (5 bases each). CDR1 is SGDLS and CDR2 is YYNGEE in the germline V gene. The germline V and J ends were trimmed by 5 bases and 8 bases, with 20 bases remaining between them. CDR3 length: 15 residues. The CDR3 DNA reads TGTGCCAGCAGTCAGTCCGGGACCCCGGCTCACATTCAGTACTTC. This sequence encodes CASSQSGTPAHIQYF. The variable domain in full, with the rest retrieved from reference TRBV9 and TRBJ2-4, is DSGVTQTPKHLITATGQRVTLRCSPRSGDLSVYWYQQSLDQGLQFLIQYYNGEERAKGNILERFSAQQFPDLHSELNLSSLELGDSALYFCASSQSGTPAHIQYFGAGTRLSVL.

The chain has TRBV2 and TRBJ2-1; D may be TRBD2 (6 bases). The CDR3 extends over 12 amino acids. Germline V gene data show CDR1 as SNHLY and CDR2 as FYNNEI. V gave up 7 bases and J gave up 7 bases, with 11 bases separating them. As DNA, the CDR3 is TGTGCCAGCAAGGTGGCGGGGAATGAGCAGTTCTTC. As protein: CASKVAGNEQFF.

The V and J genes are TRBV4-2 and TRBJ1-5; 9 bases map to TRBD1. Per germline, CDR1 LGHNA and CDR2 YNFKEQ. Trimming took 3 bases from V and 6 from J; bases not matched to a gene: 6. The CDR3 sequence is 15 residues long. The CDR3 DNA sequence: TGTGCCAGCAGCCACCGGGACAGGGAAAGTCAGCCCCAGCATTTT. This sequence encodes CASSHRDRESQPQHF.

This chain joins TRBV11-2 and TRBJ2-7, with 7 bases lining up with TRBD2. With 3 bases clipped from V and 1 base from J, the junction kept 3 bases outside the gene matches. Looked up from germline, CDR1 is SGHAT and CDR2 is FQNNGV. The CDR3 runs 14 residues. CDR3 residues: CASSFERGSYEQYF. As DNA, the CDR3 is TGTGCCAGCAGCTTTGAGCGGGGTTCCTACGAGCAGTACTTC.

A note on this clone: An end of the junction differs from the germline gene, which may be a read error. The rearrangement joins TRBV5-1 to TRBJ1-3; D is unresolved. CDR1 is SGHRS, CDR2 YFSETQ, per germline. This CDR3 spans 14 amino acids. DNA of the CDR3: TGCGCCAGCAGATTGGGGTTCTCTGGAAACACCATATATTTT. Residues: CASRLGFSGNTIYF.

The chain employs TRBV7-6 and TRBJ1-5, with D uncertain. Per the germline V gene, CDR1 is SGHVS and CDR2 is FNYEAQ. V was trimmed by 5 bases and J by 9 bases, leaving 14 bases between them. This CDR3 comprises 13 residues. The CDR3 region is CASSPDNSRPQHF. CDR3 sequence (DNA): TGTGCCAGCAGCCCCGATAATAGCCGGCCCCAGCATTTT.

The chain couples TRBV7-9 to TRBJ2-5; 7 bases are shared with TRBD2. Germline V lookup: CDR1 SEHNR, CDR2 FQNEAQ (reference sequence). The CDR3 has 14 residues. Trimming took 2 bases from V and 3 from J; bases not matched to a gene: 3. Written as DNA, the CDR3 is TGTGCCAGCAGCTTACCGGGGGGAAAAGAGACCCAGTACTTC. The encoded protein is CASSLPGGKETQYF.

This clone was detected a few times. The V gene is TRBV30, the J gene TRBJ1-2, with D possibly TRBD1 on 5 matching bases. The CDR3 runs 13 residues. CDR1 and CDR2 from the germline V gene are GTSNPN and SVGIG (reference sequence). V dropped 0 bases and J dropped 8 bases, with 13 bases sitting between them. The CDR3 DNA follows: TGTGCCTGGAGTGTTGGGGGTCTTTCGGGCTACACCTTC. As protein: CAWSVGGLSGYTF.

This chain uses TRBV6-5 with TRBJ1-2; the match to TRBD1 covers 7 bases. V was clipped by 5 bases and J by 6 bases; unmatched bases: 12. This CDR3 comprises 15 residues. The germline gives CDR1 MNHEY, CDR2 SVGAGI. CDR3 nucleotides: TGTGCCAGCAGTCCGTACAGGGGTTCAAGGAATGGCTACACCTTC. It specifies CASSPYRGSRNGYTF.

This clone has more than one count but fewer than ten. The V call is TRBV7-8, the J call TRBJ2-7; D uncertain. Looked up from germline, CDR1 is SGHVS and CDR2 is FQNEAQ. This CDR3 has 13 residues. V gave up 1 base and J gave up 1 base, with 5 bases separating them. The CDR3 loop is CASSLGASYEQYF. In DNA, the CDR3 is TGTGCCAGCAGCTTAGGAGCATCCTACGAGCAGTACTTC.

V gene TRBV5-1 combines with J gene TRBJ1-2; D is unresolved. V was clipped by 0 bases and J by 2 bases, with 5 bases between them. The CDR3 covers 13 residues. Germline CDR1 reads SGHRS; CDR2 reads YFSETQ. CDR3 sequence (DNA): TGCGCCAGCAGCTTGGTGGGGAACTATGGCTACACCTTC. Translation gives CASSLVGNYGYTF.

CDR3 sequence (DNA): TGCGCCAGCAGAGAGCAAACCGGGGAGCTGTTTTTT. Translating gives CASREQTGELFF. The V call is TRBV5-1, the J call TRBJ2-2, with no clear D. This CDR3 region has 12 residues. The germline V gene has CDR1 SGHRS and CDR2 YFSETQ. V shed 5 bases and J shed 5 bases, with 7 bases lying between them. Variable domain in full (rest from reference TRBV5-1 and TRBJ2-2): KAGVTQTPRYLIKTRGQQVTLSCSPISGHRSVSWYQQTPGQGLQFLFEYFSETQRNKGNFPGRFSGRQFSNSRSEMNVSTLELGDSALYLCASREQTGELFFGEGSRLTVL.

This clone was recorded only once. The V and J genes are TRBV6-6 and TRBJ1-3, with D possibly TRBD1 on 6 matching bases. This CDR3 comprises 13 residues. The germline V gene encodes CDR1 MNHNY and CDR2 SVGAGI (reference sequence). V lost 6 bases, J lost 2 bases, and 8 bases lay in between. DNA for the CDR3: TGTGCCAGCAGAGGGGGAACTGGAAACACCATATATTTT. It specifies CASRGGTGNTIYF.

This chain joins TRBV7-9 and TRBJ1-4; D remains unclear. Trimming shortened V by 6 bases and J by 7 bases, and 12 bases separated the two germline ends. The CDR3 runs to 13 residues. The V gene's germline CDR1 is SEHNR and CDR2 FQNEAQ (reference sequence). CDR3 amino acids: CASSPPETEKLFF. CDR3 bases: TGTGCCAGCAGTCCCCCGGAGACTGAAAAACTGTTTTTT.